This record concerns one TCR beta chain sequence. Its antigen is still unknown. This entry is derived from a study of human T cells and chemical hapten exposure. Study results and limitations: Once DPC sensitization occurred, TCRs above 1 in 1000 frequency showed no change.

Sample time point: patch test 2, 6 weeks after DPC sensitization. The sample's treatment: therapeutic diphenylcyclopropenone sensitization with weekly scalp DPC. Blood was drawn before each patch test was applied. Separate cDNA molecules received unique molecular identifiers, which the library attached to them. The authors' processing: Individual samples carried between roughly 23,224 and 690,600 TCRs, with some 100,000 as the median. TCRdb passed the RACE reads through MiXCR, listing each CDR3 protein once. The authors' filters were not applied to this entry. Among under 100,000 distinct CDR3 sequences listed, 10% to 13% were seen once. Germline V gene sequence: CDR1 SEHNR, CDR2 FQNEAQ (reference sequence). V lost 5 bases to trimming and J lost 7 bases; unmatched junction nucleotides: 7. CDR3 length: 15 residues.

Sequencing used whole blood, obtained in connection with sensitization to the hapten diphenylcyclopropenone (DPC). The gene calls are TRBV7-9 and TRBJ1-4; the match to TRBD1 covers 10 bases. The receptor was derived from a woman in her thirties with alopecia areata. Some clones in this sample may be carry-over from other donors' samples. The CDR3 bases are TGTGCCAGCAGCGCAGACAGGGGGCTTGGTGAAAAACTGTTTTTT. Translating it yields CASSADRGLGEKLFF.